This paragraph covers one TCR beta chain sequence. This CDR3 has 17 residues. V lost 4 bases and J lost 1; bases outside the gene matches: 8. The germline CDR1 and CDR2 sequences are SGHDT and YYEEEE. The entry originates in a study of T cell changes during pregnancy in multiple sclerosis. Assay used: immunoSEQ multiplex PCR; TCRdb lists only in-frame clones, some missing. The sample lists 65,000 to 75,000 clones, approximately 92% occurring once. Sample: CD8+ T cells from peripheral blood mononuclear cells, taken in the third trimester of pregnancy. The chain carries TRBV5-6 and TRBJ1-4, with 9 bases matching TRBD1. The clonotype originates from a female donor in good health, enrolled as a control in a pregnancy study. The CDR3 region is CASSGPTGGETNEKLFF. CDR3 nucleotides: TGTGCCAGCAGCGGCCCGACAGGGGGGGAAACTAATGAAAAACTGTTTTTT.